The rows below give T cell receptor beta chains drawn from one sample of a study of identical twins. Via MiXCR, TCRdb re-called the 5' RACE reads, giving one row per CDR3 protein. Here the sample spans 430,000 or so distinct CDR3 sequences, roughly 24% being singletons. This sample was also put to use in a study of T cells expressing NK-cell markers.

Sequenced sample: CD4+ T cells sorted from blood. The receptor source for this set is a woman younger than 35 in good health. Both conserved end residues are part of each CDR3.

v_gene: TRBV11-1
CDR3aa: CASSLGRDSTSGRRDEQYF

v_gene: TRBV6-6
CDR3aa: CASSSAQRETQYF

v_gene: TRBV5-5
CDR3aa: CASSLGPTFKATQYF

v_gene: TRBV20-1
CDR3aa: CSARFGSWQETQYF

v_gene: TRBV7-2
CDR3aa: CASSTRLAGYTDTQYF

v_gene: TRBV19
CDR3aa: CASSIFGGGAKTQYF

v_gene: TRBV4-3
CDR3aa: CASSLWTSGEQFF

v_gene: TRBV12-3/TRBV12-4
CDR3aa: CASRRDRAYYGYTF

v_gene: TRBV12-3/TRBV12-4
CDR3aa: CASSFLGLHSPLHF

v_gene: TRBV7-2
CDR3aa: CASSLVVDYNEQFF

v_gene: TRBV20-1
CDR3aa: CSASGYSNQPQHF

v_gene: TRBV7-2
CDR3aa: CASSPRGQGWSTQYF

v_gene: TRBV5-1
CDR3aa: CASSRDGTDTQYF

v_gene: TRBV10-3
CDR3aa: CAIRGDLANTGELFF

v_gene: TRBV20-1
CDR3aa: CSAREVGGYGYTF

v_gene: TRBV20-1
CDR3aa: CSARSLTTGELFF

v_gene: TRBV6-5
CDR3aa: CASSYSKLGTNEKLFF

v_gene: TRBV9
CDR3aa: CASSTEGSGYNEQFF

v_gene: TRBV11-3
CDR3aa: CASSLSGGWVEDTQYF

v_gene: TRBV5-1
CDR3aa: CASSFRVGAEMSTEAFF

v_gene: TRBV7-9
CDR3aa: CASSLGGGLTYEQYF

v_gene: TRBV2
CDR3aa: CASSGDPRTTSYNEQFF